This T cell receptor beta chain originates from a study of OX40 agonist ivuxolimab in advanced cancers. Produced via immunoSEQ multiplex PCR; TCRdb's table is partial and in-frame only. Here the sample spans around 67,000 clones, about 83% being singletons. Samples of blood were obtained at baseline, on cycle 4 day 1, and on cycle 7 day 1. Material: CD4+ or CD8+ T cells sorted from blood, obtained in a trial of the OX40 agonist ivuxolimab. This TCR came from an adult with an advanced solid tumor such as melanoma, head and neck, liver or kidney cancer.

CDR3: CASSVTSTPQETQYF. The CDR3, as DNA: TGTGCCAGCAGCGTGACAAGTACTCCACAAGAGACCCAGTACTTC. The chain couples TRBV9 to TRBJ2-5, with D unclear. This CDR3 contains 15 residues. CDR1 and CDR2 from the germline V gene are SGDLS and YYNGEE. V lost 2 bases and J 2 bases, leaving 13 bases between the germline ends.